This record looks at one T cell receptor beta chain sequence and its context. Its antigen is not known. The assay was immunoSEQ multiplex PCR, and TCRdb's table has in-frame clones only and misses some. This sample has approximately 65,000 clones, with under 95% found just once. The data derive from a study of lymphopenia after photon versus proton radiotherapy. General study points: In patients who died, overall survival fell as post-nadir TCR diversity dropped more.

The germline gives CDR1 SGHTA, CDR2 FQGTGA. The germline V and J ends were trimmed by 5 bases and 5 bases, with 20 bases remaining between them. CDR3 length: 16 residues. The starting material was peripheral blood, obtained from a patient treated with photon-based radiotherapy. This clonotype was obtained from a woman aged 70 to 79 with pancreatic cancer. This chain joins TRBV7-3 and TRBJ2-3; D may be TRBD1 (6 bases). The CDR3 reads CASSGLGAGRQDTQYF. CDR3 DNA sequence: TGTGCCAGCAGCGGACTGGGGGCAGGCCGACAAGATACGCAGTATTTT.